The 30 T cell receptor beta chains given below trace back to one sample, sequenced in a study of blood T cell repertoires in COVID-19. The table came from immunoSEQ multiplex PCR; TCRdb's copy has only in-frame clones and leaves some out. The sample shows approximately 500,000 clones, roughly 89% of them seen only once. The sample consisted of peripheral blood. The receptor set was obtained from a woman aged 45-60 years with COVID-19, enrolled during active disease.

The V and J genes are TRBV30 and TRBJ1-1; 10 positions match TRBD1. Trimming removed 6 bases from V and 5 bases from J; junction bases left unmatched: 12. The V gene's germline CDR1 is GTSNPN and CDR2 SVGIG (reference sequence). The CDR3 covers 15 residues. The CDR3 nucleotides read TGTGCCTGTTCAAGACAGGGGGCGCTGGGGACTGAAGCTTTCTTT. It specifies CACSRQGALGTEAFF.

The chain combines TRBV5-1 with TRBJ2-1, with TRBD1 as a possible D gene (6 bases). The CDR3 loop spans 14 amino acids. CDR1 SGHRS and CDR2 YFSETQ come from the germline V gene. The V gene lost 8 bases and the J gene lost 5 bases, with 17 bases spanning the gap. CDR3 in DNA: TGCGCCAGTACCTTCGTGGGGGCCGACAATGAGCAGTTCTTC. This codes for CASTFVGADNEQFF.

Only one count was recorded for this clone. This rearrangement joins TRBV6-5 to TRBJ1-2, with TRBD1 matching over 10 bases. Germline V gene sequence: CDR1 MNHEY, CDR2 SVGAGI. This CDR3 is 14 amino acids long. Trimming took 6 bases from V and 3 from J; bases not matched to a gene: 4. CDR3 in amino acids: CASSPGQGDYGYTF. The CDR3 DNA reads as TGTGCCAGCAGCCCCGGACAGGGGGACTATGGCTACACCTTC.

The genes are TRBV5-1 and TRBJ2-4; D may be TRBD1 (6 bases). Germline V gene sequence: CDR1 SGHRS, CDR2 YFSETQ. The CDR3 is 18 amino acids. V was clipped by 0 bases and J by 0 bases, with 16 bases between them. CDR3 in amino acids: CASSLDAVAGVAKNIQYF. CDR3 DNA sequence: TGCGCCAGCAGCTTGGACGCAGTGGCAGGGGTAGCCAAAAACATTCAGTACTTC.

The V call is TRBV5-6, the J call TRBJ1-1; D gene uncertain. This CDR3 has 15 residues. V lost 0 bases and J 3 bases, leaving 12 bases between the germline ends. The V gene's germline CDR1 is SGHDT and CDR2 YYEEEE. CDR3 in amino acids: CASSLGLPMDTEAFF. DNA of the CDR3: TGTGCCAGCAGCTTGGGTTTACCTATGGACACTGAAGCTTTCTTT.

The V and J genes are TRBV11-1 and TRBJ1-4, with a possible D match to TRBD1 (6 bases). Trimming took off 5 bases at V and 8 bases at J, with 18 bases between the two ends. The CDR3 contains 15 residues. Germline V gene sequence: CDR1 SGHAT, CDR2 FQDESV (reference sequence). The CDR3 here is CASSPDGRGFEKLFF. CDR3 sequence (DNA): TGTGCCAGCAGCCCAGACGGCAGGGGATTCGAAAAACTGTTTTTT.

This clone was observed once. The J gene is TRBJ1-2, the V gene TRBV27; TRBD1 is a possible D gene (6 bases). V was pared by 5 bases and J by 2 bases, with 12 bases between. The germline V gene encodes CDR1 MNHEY and CDR2 SMNVEV (reference sequence). This CDR3 spans 14 amino acids. CDR3 region: CASSLRGPNYGYTF. In nucleotides, the CDR3 is TGTGCCAGCAGTCTCAGGGGTCCCAACTATGGCTACACCTTC.

The V gene is TRBV5-1, the J gene TRBJ1-1; 9 nucleotides line up with TRBD1. CDR3 length: 15 residues. V lost 4 bases, J lost 0 bases, and 4 bases stayed unmatched. The germline CDR1 and CDR2 sequences are SGHRS and YFSETQ. CDR3 protein: CASSLRQGVNTEAFF. Here the CDR3 DNA reads TGCGCCAGCAGCCTAAGACAGGGGGTGAACACTGAAGCTTTCTTT.

V gene TRBV28 combines with J gene TRBJ2-3; possible D gene TRBD1, 6 bases. Germline CDR1 is MDHEN and CDR2 is SYDVKM. The V end lost 6 bases, the J end lost 2 bases, and 15 bases lay between the germline ends. CDR3 length: 15 residues. The CDR3 spells CASRTSRGPTDTQYF. In DNA, the CDR3 is TGTGCCAGCAGGACATCCAGGGGACCCACAGATACGCAGTATTTT.

The chain combines TRBV5-1 with TRBJ2-5, with D tentatively TRBD2 (7 bases). V gave up 2 bases and J gave up 7 bases, with 15 bases separating them. Germline CDR1 reads SGHRS; CDR2 reads YFSETQ. The CDR3 extends over 14 amino acids. CDR3 sequence reads: CASSLTGGTGTQYF. The CDR3 DNA is TGCGCCAGCAGCTTAACGGGGGGCACCGGGACCCAGTACTTC. The whole variable domain, filled in from reference TRBV5-1 and TRBJ2-5, reads KAGVTQTPRYLIKTRGQQVTLSCSPISGHRSVSWYQQTPGQGLQFLFEYFSETQRNKGNFPGRFSGRQFSNSRSEMNVSTLELGDSALYLCASSLTGGTGTQYFGPGTRLLVL.

The gene calls are TRBV13 and TRBJ2-6, with TRBD2 as a possible D gene (6 bases). The CDR3 runs 19 residues. V gave up 4 bases and J gave up 0 bases, with 19 bases separating them. In germline, CDR1 is PRHDT, CDR2 FYEKMQ (reference sequence). The CDR3 DNA follows: TGTGCCAGCAGCTCCTTAGAGAGGGGACTCCTCTCTGGGGCCAACGTCCTGACTTTC. The encoded protein is CASSSLERGLLSGANVLTF.

V gene TRBV6-5 combines with J gene TRBJ2-7, with D maybe TRBD2 (6 bases). The germline V gene encodes CDR1 MNHEY and CDR2 SVGAGI. The CDR3 runs to 14 residues. The V gene lost 2 bases and the J gene lost 3 bases, with 11 bases spanning the gap. The CDR3 loop reads CASSYRGGNYEQYF. The CDR3 DNA reads as TGTGCCAGCAGTTACCGGGGAGGAAACTACGAGCAGTACTTC.

Here the CDR3 reads CASLPSGANVLTF. Here the CDR3 DNA reads TGTGCCAGCCTCCCCTCTGGGGCCAACGTCCTGACTTTC. The chain uses TRBV19 and TRBJ2-6; D is ambiguous. V lost 9 bases and J 0 bases, leaving 6 bases between the germline ends. Germline lookup yields CDR1 LNHDA and CDR2 SQIVND (reference sequence). CDR3 length: 13 amino acids.

The V call is TRBV4-1, the J call TRBJ1-1; weak D call: TRBD1 (5 bases). This CDR3 spans 14 amino acids. Trimming left V 4 bases short and J 1 base short, with 10 bases between. CDR1 is MGHRA, CDR2 YSYEKL, per germline. This CDR3 reads CASSRGLGNTEAFF. The CDR3 region has the DNA TGCGCCAGCAGCCGGGGCTTGGGGAACACTGAAGCTTTCTTT.

The rearrangement joins TRBV18 to TRBJ1-1; no definite D call. V was cut by 6 bases and J by 2 bases, with 13 bases left in between. From germline, CDR1 is KGHSH and CDR2 LQKENI. CDR3 size: 14 residues. This CDR3 is CASSSRGLNTEAFF. CDR3 nucleotides: TGTGCCAGCTCCTCCCGGGGATTAAACACTGAAGCTTTCTTT.

The chain uses TRBV10-3 and TRBJ1-1; tentatively, D is TRBD1 (5 bases). Germline V gene sequence: CDR1 ENHRY, CDR2 SYGVKD. Trimming removed 6 bases at V and 0 bases at J, with 11 bases between. CDR3 size: 14 residues. The CDR3 DNA reads as TGTGCCATCAGGACGACAGACTTGAACACTGAAGCTTTCTTT. As protein: CAIRTTDLNTEAFF.

V is TRBV11-2 and J is TRBJ2-5, with 16 bases that match TRBD2. The trim removed 5 bases at V and 2 bases at J, leaving 5 bases unmatched. The CDR3 totals 17 residues. CDR1 is SGHAT, CDR2 FQNNGV, per germline. CDR3 sequence (DNA): TGTGCCAGCAGCACCGGGACTAGCGGGGGGGTTCAAGAGACCCAGTACTTC. Encoded protein: CASSTGTSGGVQETQYF.

This chain joins TRBV11-2 and TRBJ1-4; 11 positions agree with TRBD1. This CDR3 is 14 amino acids long. The J segment lost 8 bases and the V segment lost 3 bases, leaving 2 bases of the junction unmatched. Looked up from germline, CDR1 is SGHAT and CDR2 is FQNNGV. The CDR3 loop is CASSLRDRGEKLFF. The CDR3, as DNA: TGTGCCAGCAGCTTGAGGGACAGGGGGGAAAAACTGTTTTTT.

This clone was picked up a small number of times. The chain is built from TRBV7-6 and TRBJ1-5; TRBD1 is a possible D gene (5 bases). V was pared by 2 bases and J by 6 bases, with 11 bases between. The CDR3 has 14 amino acids. The germline V gene encodes CDR1 SGHVS and CDR2 FNYEAQ. CDR3 protein: CASSLIGEAQPQHF. Written as DNA, the CDR3 is TGTGCCAGCAGCTTAATAGGGGAAGCTCAGCCCCAGCATTTT.

CDR3 region: CASSVGGQGGTGELFF. The CDR3 DNA follows: TGTGCCAGCAGCGTAGGGGGCCAGGGGGGAACCGGGGAGCTGTTTTTT. The rearrangement uses TRBV9 and TRBJ2-2, with TRBD1 as a possible D gene (7 bases). Deletions cut 0 bases from V and 5 bases from J, with 14 bases between. This CDR3 has 16 residues. Germline CDR1 is SGDLS and CDR2 is YYNGEE.

The chain uses TRBV5-1 and TRBJ2-1; D may be TRBD2 (7 bases). This CDR3 comprises 14 residues. Germline V CDR1 and CDR2: SGHRS, YFSETQ. Trimming pared 4 bases from V and 9 bases from J, leaving 17 bases between. The CDR3 here is CASSPARGAREQFF. The DNA of the CDR3 is TGCGCCAGCAGCCCGGCACGGGGGGCGCGTGAGCAGTTCTTC.

This chain links TRBV3-1 (or the pseudogene TRBV3-2) with TRBJ2-5, with 9 bases fitting TRBD1. The CDR3 sequence is 15 residues long. Germline V CDR1 and CDR2: LGHDT, YNNKEL (reference sequence). The trim removed 2 bases at V and 1 base at J, leaving 2 bases unmatched. The CDR3 DNA reads TGTGCCAGCAGCCAAAGGGGACAGGGCCAAGAGACCCAGTACTTC. Amino acids: CASSQRGQGQETQYF.

This chain joins TRBV12-3 or TRBV12-4 and TRBJ1-1; no reliable D call. V was trimmed by 1 base and J by 6 bases, leaving 9 bases between them. The length of the CDR3 is 13 residues. CDR3 nucleotide sequence: TGTGCCAGCAGTTTAGTCGACGGAGCTGAAGCTTTCTTT. This encodes CASSLVDGAEAFF.

The chain uses TRBV7-9 and TRBJ2-3; D perhaps matches TRBD1 (5 bases). V was pared by 5 bases and J by 5 bases, with 23 bases between. The CDR3 extends over 17 amino acids. The germline CDR1 and CDR2 sequences are SEHNR and FQNEAQ (reference sequence). The CDR3 loop is CASSLDYRQRQKDTQYF. CDR3 sequence (DNA): TGTGCCAGCAGCCTCGATTACCGACAGAGACAGAAAGATACGCAGTATTTT.

The chain is built from TRBV7-9 and TRBJ2-2; TRBD1 might be the D (5 bases). V gave up 8 bases and J gave up 0 bases, with 10 bases separating them. The germline CDR1 and CDR2 sequences are SEHNR and FQNEAQ (reference sequence). This CDR3 contains 14 residues. CDR3 in DNA: TGTGCCAGCGCCCAGGGCGCGAACACCGGGGAGCTGTTTTTT. This encodes CASAQGANTGELFF.

The chain joins TRBV14 to TRBJ1-2; TRBD1 matches 7 bases. This CDR3 contains 15 residues. Germline trimming cut 1 base from V and 6 bases from J; bases unmatched to any gene: 8. Germline V gene sequence: CDR1 SGHDN, CDR2 FVKESK. The CDR3 coding sequence is TGTGCCAGCAGCCAAGTGTCGGCAGGGGGTCATGGCTACACCTTC. Amino acid sequence: CASSQVSAGGHGYTF.

The chain has TRBV9 and TRBJ1-3; TRBD1 matches 7 bases. Germline loops: CDR1 SGDLS, CDR2 YYNGEE. The CDR3 loop spans 14 amino acids. J was trimmed by 3 bases and V by 3 bases; bases with no gene match: 3. The CDR3 DNA follows: TGTGCCAGCAGCGGACAGGGTGGTGGAAACACCATATATTTT. As protein: CASSGQGGGNTIYF. Using reference TRBV9 and TRBJ1-3 for the parts outside the CDR3, the full variable domain is DSGVTQTPKHLITATGQRVTLRCSPRSGDLSVYWYQQSLDQGLQFLIQYYNGEERAKGNILERFSAQQFPDLHSELNLSSLELGDSALYFCASSGQGGGNTIYFGEGSWLTVV.

V is TRBV5-4 and J is TRBJ2-3, with 14 bases aligning to TRBD2. The CDR3 spans 16 residues. V was clipped by 4 bases and J by 5 bases; unmatched bases: 6. Germline-derived CDR1 and CDR2 are SGHNT and YYREEE (reference sequence). CDR3: CASSPGLAGGRDTQYF. The CDR3 DNA is TGTGCCAGCAGCCCCGGACTAGCGGGGGGTCGAGATACGCAGTATTTT.

The table lists this clone with a count of one. This rearrangement joins TRBV27 to TRBJ1-4, with D perhaps matching TRBD1 (6 bases). Trimming took off 7 bases at V and 0 bases at J, with 18 bases between the two ends. Germline loops: CDR1 MNHEY, CDR2 SMNVEV (reference sequence). The CDR3 is 17 amino acids. CDR3 region: CASKGGGTVATNEKLFF. The CDR3 nucleotides read TGTGCCAGCAAGGGAGGGGGGACTGTTGCAACTAATGAAAAACTGTTTTTT.

This rearrangement joins TRBV18 to TRBJ2-3; perhaps TRBD1 as D (5 bases). The CDR3 sequence is 17 residues long. Trimming pared 3 bases from V and 1 base from J, leaving 17 bases between. The germline V gene encodes CDR1 KGHSH and CDR2 LQKENI. The CDR3 here is CASSPRRTRVRTDTQYF. The CDR3 nucleotides read TGTGCCAGCTCACCCCGACGGACACGGGTACGCACAGATACGCAGTATTTT.